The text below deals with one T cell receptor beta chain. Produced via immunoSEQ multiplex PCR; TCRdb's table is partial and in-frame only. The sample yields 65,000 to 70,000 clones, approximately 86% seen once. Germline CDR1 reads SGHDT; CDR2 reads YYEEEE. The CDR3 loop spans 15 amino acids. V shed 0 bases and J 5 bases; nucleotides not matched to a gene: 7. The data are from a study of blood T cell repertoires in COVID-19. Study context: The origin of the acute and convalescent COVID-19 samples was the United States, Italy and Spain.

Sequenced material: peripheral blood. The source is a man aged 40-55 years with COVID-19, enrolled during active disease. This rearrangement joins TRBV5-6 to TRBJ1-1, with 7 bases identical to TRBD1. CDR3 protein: CASSLGQGSTTEAFF. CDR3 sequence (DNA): TGTGCCAGCAGCTTGGGACAGGGTTCGACGACTGAAGCTTTCTTT.